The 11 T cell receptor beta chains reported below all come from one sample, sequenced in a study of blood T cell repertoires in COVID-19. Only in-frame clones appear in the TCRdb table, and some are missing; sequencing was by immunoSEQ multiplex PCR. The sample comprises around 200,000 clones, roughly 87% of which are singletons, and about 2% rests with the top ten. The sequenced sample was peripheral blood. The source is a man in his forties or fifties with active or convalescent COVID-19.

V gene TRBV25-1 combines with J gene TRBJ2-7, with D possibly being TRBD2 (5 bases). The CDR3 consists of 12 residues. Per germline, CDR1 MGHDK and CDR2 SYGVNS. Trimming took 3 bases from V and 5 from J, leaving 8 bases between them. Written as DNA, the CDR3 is TGTGCCAGCAGTGAGCCGGGGAACGAGCAGTACTTC. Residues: CASSEPGNEQYF.

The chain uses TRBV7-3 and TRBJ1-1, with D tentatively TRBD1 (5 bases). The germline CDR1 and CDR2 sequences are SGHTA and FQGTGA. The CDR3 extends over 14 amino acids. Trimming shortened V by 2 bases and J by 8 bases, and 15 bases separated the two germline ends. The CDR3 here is CASSLAGRPKEAFF. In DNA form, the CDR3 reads TGTGCCAGCAGCTTAGCAGGGCGCCCAAAGGAAGCTTTCTTT.

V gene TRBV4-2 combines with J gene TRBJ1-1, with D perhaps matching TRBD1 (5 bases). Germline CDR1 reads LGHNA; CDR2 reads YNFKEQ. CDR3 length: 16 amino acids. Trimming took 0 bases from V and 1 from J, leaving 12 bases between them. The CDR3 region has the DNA TGTGCCAGCAGCCAAGATATGGCAGGGTGGAACACTGAAGCTTTCTTT. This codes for CASSQDMAGWNTEAFF.

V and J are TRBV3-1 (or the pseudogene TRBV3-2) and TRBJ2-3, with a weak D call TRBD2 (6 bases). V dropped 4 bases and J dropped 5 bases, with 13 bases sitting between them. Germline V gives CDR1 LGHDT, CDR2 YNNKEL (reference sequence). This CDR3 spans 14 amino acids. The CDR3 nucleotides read TGTGCCAGCAGCCTTCGGACTACTCAAGATACGCAGTATTTT. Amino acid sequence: CASSLRTTQDTQYF.

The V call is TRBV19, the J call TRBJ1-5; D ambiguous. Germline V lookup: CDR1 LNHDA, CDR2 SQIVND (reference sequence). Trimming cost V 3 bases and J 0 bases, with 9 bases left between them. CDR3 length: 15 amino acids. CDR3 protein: CASSIGVNSNQPQHF. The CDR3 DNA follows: TGTGCCAGTAGTATCGGGGTAAATAGCAATCAGCCCCAGCATTTT.

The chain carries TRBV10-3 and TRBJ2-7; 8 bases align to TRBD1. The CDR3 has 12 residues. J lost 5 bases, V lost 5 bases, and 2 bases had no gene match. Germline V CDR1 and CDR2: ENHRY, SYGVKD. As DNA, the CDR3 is TGTGCCATCAGTTCACAGGGGGACGAGCAGTACTTC. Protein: CAISSQGDEQYF.

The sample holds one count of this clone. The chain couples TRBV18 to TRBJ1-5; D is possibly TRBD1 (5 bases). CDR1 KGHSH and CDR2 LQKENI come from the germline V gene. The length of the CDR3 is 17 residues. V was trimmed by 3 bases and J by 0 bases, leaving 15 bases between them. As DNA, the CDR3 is TGTGCCAGCTCACCCCCCGGGGGACTCTATAGCAATCAGCCCCAGCATTTT. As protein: CASSPPGGLYSNQPQHF.

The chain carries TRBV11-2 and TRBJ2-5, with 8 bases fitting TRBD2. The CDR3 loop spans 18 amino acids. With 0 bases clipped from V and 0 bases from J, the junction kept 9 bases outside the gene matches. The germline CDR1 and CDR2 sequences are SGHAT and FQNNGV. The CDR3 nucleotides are TGTGCCAGCAGCTTAGATATTAGGGGACTAGTGTACCAAGAGACCCAGTACTTC. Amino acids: CASSLDIRGLVYQETQYF.

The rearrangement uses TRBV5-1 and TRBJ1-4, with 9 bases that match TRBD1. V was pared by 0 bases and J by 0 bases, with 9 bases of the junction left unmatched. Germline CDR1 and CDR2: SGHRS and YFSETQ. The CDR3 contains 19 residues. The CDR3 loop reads CASSLDRGQFRSTNEKLFF. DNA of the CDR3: TGCGCCAGCAGCTTGGACAGGGGGCAGTTTAGATCAACTAATGAAAAACTGTTTTTT.

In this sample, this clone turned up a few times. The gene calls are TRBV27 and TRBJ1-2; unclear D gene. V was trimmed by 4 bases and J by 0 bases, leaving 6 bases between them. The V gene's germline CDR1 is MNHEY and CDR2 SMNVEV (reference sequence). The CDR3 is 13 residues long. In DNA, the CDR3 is TGTGCCAGCAGTTCTGTAGCTAACTATGGCTACACCTTC. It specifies CASSSVANYGYTF.

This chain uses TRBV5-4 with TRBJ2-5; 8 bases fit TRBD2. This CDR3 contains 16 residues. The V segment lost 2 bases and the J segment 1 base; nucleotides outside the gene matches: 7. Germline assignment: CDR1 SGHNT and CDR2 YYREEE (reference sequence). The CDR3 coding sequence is TGTGCCAGCAGCTTCGGGCTCGGGACTAGCCAAGAGACCCAGTACTTC. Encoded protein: CASSFGLGTSQETQYF.